The subject of this entry is one T cell receptor (beta chain). These data are taken from a study of blood T cell repertoires in COVID-19. This CDR3 has 14 residues. With 3 bases clipped from V and 3 bases from J, the junction kept 5 bases outside the gene matches. Germline loops: CDR1 MNHEY, CDR2 SMNVEV (reference sequence). In terms of age and location, participants ranged from roughly 18 to 90 years and lived in roughly 22 US areas. The data were produced by immunoSEQ multiplex PCR, yet TCRdb's version contains in-frame clones alone and is incomplete. The sample records about 200,000 clones, roughly 82% being singletons.

The J gene is TRBJ2-7, the V gene TRBV27; 7 nucleotides match TRBD1. The source is a man in his forties or fifties who had recovered from COVID-19. Sequencing was carried out using PBMCs or T cells enriched from blood (not recorded which). CDR3 amino acids: CASSLDRTVYEQYF. The CDR3 bases are TGTGCCAGCAGTTTGGACAGGACGGTCTACGAGCAGTACTTC.